The 16 T cell receptor beta chains listed next were all sequenced from one sample in a study of T-cell reconstitution after alpha-beta-depleted transplantation in children. Unique molecular identifiers featured in how the TCRbeta library was prepared. TCRdb passed the PCR reads through MiXCR, listing each CDR3 protein once. Here the sample spans approximately 300,000 distinct CDR3 sequences, around a tenth being singletons. The sample was peripheral blood, taken 180 days after TCRalphabeta/CD19-depleted stem cell transplant. These receptors were taken from a male patient between 2 and 10 years old who had a stem cell transplant for chronic granulomatous disease, so the T cells may come from the graft donor.

This clonotype was recorded a few times. The chain links TRBV9 to TRBJ2-7; D tentatively reads TRBD1 or TRBD2 (5 bases each). This CDR3 has 15 residues. Germline V gene lookup returns CDR1 SGDLS and CDR2 YYNGEE. Trimming pared 2 bases from V and 0 bases from J, leaving 12 bases between. Here the CDR3 reads CASSVWGTPSYEQYF. The CDR3 DNA reads TGTGCCAGCAGCGTCTGGGGGACCCCCTCCTACGAGCAGTACTTC. The full variable domain, with the rest looked up from reference TRBV9 and TRBJ2-7, is DSGVTQTPKHLITATGQRVTLRCSPRSGDLSVYWYQQSLDQGLQFLIQYYNGEERAKGNILERFSAQQFPDLHSELNLSSLELGDSALYFCASSVWGTPSYEQYFGPGTRLTVT.

This clonotype appeared many times. V and J are TRBV5-5 and TRBJ2-7, with TRBD1 matching 7 bases. CDR3 length: 15 amino acids. Germline V CDR1 and CDR2: SGHKS, YYEKEE (reference sequence). The V gene end was trimmed by 4 bases and the J gene end by 6 bases; junction bases not matched to a gene: 13. The CDR3 coding sequence is TGTGCCAGCAGCGGACCGGGACAGACCCTAGTCGAGCAGTACTTC. It translates to CASSGPGQTLVEQYF.

This clonotype was observed at least ten times. The V gene is TRBV28, the J gene TRBJ2-7, with a tentative D call TRBD1 (6 bases). CDR1 is MDHEN and CDR2 is SYDVKM in the germline V gene. The CDR3 is 13 residues long. The CDR3 nucleotides read TGTGCCAGCAGTTCCACCCGGGACACCACGGCGAACGTC. This encodes CASSSTRDTTANV.

This clonotype was seen ten or more times. The V and J genes are TRBV7-6 and TRBJ2-1; D possibly corresponds to TRBD1 (6 bases). The CDR3 has 15 residues. Looked up from germline, CDR1 is SGHVS and CDR2 is FNYEAQ. V was cut by 3 bases and J by 5 bases, with 14 bases left in between. CDR3 DNA sequence: TGTGCCAGCAGCTTTTCCAGGGCAGGGGACAATGAGCAGTTCTTC. Translation: CASSFSRAGDNEQFF.

This clonotype came up many times. The chain joins TRBV20-1 to TRBJ2-7, with D uncertain. The germline gives CDR1 DFQATT, CDR2 SNEGSKA (reference sequence). The CDR3 runs 14 residues. With 1 base removed from V and 0 bases from J, the gap between germline ends came to 10 bases. The CDR3 DNA follows: TGCAGTGCTAGAGGTCCAGTCATCTCCTACGAGCAGTACTTC. It translates to CSARGPVISYEQYF.

The V gene is TRBV12-3 or TRBV12-4, the J gene TRBJ1-5; 10 bases are a match to TRBD1. This CDR3 is 14 amino acids long. V was clipped by 3 bases and J by 6 bases; unmatched bases: 2. CDR3 coding DNA: TGTGCCAGCAGTTTGAGACAGGGGGCTCAGCCCCAGCATTTT. Amino acids: CASSLRQGAQPQHF.

This clonotype was recorded many times. This chain connects TRBV20-1 to TRBJ2-3; perhaps TRBD1 as D (5 bases). This CDR3 spans 13 amino acids. Germline lookup yields CDR1 DFQATT and CDR2 SNEGSKA (reference sequence). The chain's CDR3 is CRTTEPSTDTQYF. The CDR3 DNA reads TGCCGGACGACAGAACCTAGCACAGATACGCAGTATTTT.

As to this clonotype: This sequence may be a read error, since a much larger clone differs from it by one base. The chain recombines TRBV12-3 or TRBV12-4 with TRBJ2-7; 11 positions match TRBD1. This CDR3 is built from 15 residues. With V trimmed by 6 bases and J by 4 bases, 8 bases remained unmatched. The CDR3 loop reads CASRSGDRGIYEQYF. CDR3 in DNA: TGTGCCAGCAGGTCTGGGGACAGGGGGATTTACGAGCAGTACTTC.

The rearrangement links TRBV27 to TRBJ2-3; TRBD1 matches 9 bases. The CDR3 totals 19 residues. Trimming cost V 0 bases and J 0 bases; bases outside gene matches: 10. Germline V gives CDR1 MNHEY, CDR2 SMNVEV (reference sequence). CDR3 nucleotide sequence: TGTGCCAGCAGTTTATCGATCTTCGGGACAGGGAGGAGCACAGATACGCAGTATTTT. As protein: CASSLSIFGTGRSTDTQYF.

This clonotype was picked up many times. CDR3 nucleotides: TGTGCCAGCAGTTCAATGTCTGGCTACACCTTC. This gives the protein CASSSMSGYTF. The chain employs TRBV12-3 or TRBV12-4 and TRBJ1-2, with D unclear. V was pared by 4 bases and J by 7 bases, with 7 bases between. CDR3 length: 11 amino acids.

This clonotype appeared many times. The chain uses TRBV20-1 and TRBJ2-3; possibly TRBD1 for D (8 bases). The germline V gene encodes CDR1 DFQATT and CDR2 SNEGSKA (reference sequence). Trimming took off 0 bases at V and 4 bases at J, with 14 bases between the two ends. The CDR3 loop spans 15 amino acids. CDR3 amino acids: CSAREGQAGADTQYF. As DNA, the CDR3 is TGCAGTGCTAGAGAGGGACAGGCGGGGGCAGATACGCAGTATTTT.

This clonotype was observed at least ten times. This chain connects TRBV20-1 to TRBJ1-5; D perhaps matches TRBD1 (6 bases). Germline V lookup: CDR1 DFQATT, CDR2 SNEGSKA (reference sequence). V was pared by 1 base and J by 4 bases, with 14 bases between. This CDR3 comprises 15 residues. Here the CDR3 reads CSARGGHLGNQPQHF. CDR3 DNA sequence: TGCAGTGCTAGAGGGGGGCACCTTGGGAATCAGCCCCAGCATTTT.

The sample holds a few counts of this clonotype. A read error may produce the germline difference seen at one junction end. CDR3 region: CTSSQDGQQNNEQFF. The CDR3 DNA is TGCACCAGCAGCCAAGATGGGCAGCAGAACAATGAGCAGTTCTTC. This sequence joins TRBV4-3 and TRBJ2-1; D is uncertain. Per germline, CDR1 LGHNA and CDR2 YSLEER. The CDR3 runs 15 residues.

The chain combines TRBV5-4 with TRBJ2-7; possibly TRBD2 for D (5 bases). Germline lookup yields CDR1 SGHNT and CDR2 YYREEE (reference sequence). The CDR3 loop spans 12 amino acids. V lost 4 bases and J lost 8, with 13 bases in between. CDR3 residues: CASSPEVGQQYF. CDR3 in DNA: TGTGCCAGCAGCCCGGAGGTCGGCCAGCAGTACTTC.

This clonotype was seen ten or more times. The chain joins TRBV6-1 to TRBJ2-3; the D call may be TRBD1 or TRBD2 (5 bases each). Between the trimmed V and J ends, which lost 3 bases and 1 base, there was a span of 11 bases. CDR1 MNHNS and CDR2 SASEGT come from the germline V gene. The CDR3 runs to 15 residues. The DNA for the CDR3 is TGTGCCAGCAGTGAGGGGACGGCCCGCACAGATACGCAGTATTTT. Its translation is CASSEGTARTDTQYF.

The CDR3, as DNA: TGTGCCAGTAGTATTAGGACAGGGTATTCCTCTGGGGCCAACGTCCTGACTTTC. The encoded protein is CASSIRTGYSSGANVLTF. The V gene is TRBV19, the J gene TRBJ2-6, with 8 nucleotides matching TRBD1. The V gene's germline CDR1 is LNHDA and CDR2 SQIVND (reference sequence). V gave up 3 bases and J gave up 0 bases; unmatched junction bases: 7. The CDR3 has 18 residues.